The text below deals with one T cell receptor (beta chain). This clone was counted once. Its cognate antigen has yet to be identified. No quality values exist for individual bases; no much larger clone is one base distant. The immunoSEQ assay was used for TRB CDR3 sequencing and data processing of tumor genomic DNA. The clones in this table, taken by TCRdb from immuneACCESS, are in-frame only. Not every clone is retained; where verified, under half of the shortfall comes from an unresolved V gene, and the cause of the rest is unknown. Across this sample there are 13,000 to 15,000 clones, with approximately 73% seen only once. The top ten clones comprise approximately 17% of the sample. Every study subject tested positive for serum antibodies to T-antigen and had biopsy-confirmed Merkel cell carcinoma that was MCPyV-positive. Genomic DNA was extracted from several adjacent 10-micron frozen tumor sections without cell sorting or culture. About 5 x 5 x 5 mm of tumor biopsy tissue was frozen in optimal cutting temperature compound. The presence of abundant Merkel cell carcinoma and infiltrating cells in the frozen biopsy was confirmed on hematoxylin and eosin scout sections.

This specimen belongs to a study of T cell repertoires in Merkel cell carcinoma (dated by TCRdb to the late 2010s). Looking at the study overall: The study excluded patients who had received intralesional immunotherapy or systemic immune checkpoint blockade before the biopsy. MCPyV-specific clonotypes were first defined by tetramer sorting, cloning and paired TCR sequencing of expanded tumor-infiltrating lymphocytes. To be included, a participant needed a diagnosis of MCPyV-positive Merkel cell carcinoma and tumor-infiltrating lymphocytes that had been successfully expanded in vitro. The paper's findings and limits, for the study overall: Normal tissue biopsies were not studied.

Relative to germline, V is 5 bases shorter and J is 1 base shorter, with 9 bases between their ends. CDR1 and CDR2 are read off the germline V gene as SGHNT and YENEEA. Inclusive of the bounding cysteine and phenylalanine, the CDR3 is 14 residues long. Solely the CDR3 DNA is kept, with 42 bases framed from the first base. Input material: tumor tissue. The TCR comes from an adult with Merkel cell carcinoma. The chain was built from TRBV11-3 and TRBJ1-3; a tentative D match to TRBD1 spans 5 bases. The CDR3 here reads CASSGTLSGNTIYF. The sequenced DNA: TGTGCCAGCAGCGGGACCCTGTCTGGAAACACCATATATTTT.